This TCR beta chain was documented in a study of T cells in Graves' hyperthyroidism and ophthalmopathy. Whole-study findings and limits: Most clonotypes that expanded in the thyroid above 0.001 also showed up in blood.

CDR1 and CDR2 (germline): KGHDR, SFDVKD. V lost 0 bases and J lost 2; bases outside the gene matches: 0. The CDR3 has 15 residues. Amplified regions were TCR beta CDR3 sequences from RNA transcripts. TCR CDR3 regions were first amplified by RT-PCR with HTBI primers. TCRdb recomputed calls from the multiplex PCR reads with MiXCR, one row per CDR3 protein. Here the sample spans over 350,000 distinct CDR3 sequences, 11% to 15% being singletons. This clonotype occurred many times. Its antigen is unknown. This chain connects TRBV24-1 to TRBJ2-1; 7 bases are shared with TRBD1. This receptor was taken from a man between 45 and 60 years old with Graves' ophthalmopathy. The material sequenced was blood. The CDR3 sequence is CATSDLQGAYNEQFF. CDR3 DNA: TGTGCCACCAGTGATTTGCAGGGGGCCTACAATGAGCAGTTCTTC.